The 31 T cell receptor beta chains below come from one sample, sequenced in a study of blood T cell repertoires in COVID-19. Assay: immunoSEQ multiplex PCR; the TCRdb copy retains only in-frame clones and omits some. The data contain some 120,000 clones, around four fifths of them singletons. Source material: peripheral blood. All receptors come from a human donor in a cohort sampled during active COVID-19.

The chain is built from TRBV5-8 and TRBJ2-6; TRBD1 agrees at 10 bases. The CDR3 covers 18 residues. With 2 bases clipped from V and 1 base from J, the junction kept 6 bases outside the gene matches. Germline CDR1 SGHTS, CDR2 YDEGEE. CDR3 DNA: TGTGCCAGCAGCTTAACCGGGACAGGGGTATCTGGGGCCAACGTCCTGACTTTC. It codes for CASSLTGTGVSGANVLTF. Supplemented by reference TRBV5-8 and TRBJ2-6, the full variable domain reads EAGVTQSPTHLIKTRGQQATLRCSPISGHTSVYWYQQALGLGLQFLLWYDEGEERNRGNFPPRFSGRQFPNYSSELNVNALELEDSALYLCASSLTGTGVSGANVLTFGAGSRLTVL.

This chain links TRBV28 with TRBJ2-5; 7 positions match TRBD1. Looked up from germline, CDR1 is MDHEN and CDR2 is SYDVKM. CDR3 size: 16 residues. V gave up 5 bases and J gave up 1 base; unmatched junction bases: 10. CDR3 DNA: TGTGCCAGCAGTCGTAGAGGGACAGCCGGCCAAGAGACCCAGTACTTC. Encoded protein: CASSRRGTAGQETQYF.

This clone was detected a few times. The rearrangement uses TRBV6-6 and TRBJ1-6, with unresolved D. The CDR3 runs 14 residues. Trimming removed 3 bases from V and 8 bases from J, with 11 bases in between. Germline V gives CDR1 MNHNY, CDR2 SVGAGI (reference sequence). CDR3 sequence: CASSYRGLDSPLHF. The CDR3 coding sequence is TGTGCCAGCAGTTATCGGGGTTTAGATTCACCCCTCCACTTT.

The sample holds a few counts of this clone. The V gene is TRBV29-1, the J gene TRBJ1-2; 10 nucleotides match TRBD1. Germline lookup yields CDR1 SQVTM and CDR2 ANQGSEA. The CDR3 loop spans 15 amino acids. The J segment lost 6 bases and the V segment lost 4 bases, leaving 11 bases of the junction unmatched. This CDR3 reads CSVVAGQGPLNGYTF. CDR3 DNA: TGCAGCGTTGTGGCGGGACAGGGGCCTCTAAATGGCTACACCTTC.

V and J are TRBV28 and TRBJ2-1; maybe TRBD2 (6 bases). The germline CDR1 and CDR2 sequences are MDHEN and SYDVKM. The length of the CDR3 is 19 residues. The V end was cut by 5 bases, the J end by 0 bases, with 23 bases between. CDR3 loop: CASSLKAGVAESSYNEQFF. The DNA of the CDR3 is TGTGCCAGCAGTCTAAAAGCGGGTGTAGCAGAAAGCTCCTACAATGAGCAGTTCTTC. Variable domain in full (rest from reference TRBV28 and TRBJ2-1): DVKVTQSSRYLVKRTGEKVFLECVQDMDHENMFWYRQDPGLGLRLIYFSYDVKMKEKGDIPEGYSVSREKKERFSLILESASTNQTSMYLCASSLKAGVAESSYNEQFFGPGTRLTVL.

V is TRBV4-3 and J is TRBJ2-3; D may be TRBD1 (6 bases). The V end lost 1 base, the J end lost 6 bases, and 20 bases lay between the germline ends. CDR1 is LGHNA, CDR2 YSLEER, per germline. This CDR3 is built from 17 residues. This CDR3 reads CASSQGAGRGSPDTQYF. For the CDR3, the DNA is TGCGCCAGCAGCCAAGGAGCAGGCAGGGGAAGTCCGGATACGCAGTATTTT.

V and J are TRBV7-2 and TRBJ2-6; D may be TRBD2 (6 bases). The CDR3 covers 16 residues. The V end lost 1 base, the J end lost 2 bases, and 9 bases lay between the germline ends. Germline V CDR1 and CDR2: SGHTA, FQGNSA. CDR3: CASSLDPGAGANVLTF. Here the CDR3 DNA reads TGTGCCAGCAGCTTAGATCCGGGGGCTGGGGCCAACGTCCTGACTTTC.

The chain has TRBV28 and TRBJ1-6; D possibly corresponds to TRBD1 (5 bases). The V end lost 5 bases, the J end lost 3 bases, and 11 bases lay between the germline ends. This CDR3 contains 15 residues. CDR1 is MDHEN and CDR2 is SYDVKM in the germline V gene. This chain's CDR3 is CASSGASGYNSPLHF. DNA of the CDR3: TGTGCCAGCAGTGGGGCCTCGGGCTATAATTCACCCCTCCACTTT.

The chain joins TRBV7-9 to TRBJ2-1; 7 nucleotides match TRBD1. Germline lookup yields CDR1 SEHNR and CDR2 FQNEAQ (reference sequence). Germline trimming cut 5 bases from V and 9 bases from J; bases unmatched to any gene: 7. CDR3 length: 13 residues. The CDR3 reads CASSPRDSAEQFF. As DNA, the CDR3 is TGTGCCAGCAGCCCGAGGGACAGCGCTGAGCAGTTCTTC.

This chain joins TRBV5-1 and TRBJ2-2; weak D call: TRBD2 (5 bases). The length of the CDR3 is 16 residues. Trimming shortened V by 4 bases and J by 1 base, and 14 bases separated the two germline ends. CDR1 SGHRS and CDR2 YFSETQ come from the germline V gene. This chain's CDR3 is CASSPRGSGNTGELFF. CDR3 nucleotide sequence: TGCGCCAGCAGCCCCCGCGGCAGCGGGAACACCGGGGAGCTGTTTTTT.

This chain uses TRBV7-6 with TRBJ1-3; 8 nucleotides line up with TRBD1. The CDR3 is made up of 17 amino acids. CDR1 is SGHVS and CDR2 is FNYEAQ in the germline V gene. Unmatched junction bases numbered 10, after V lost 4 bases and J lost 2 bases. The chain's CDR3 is CASSSRLKQGAGNTIYF. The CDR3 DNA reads TGTGCCAGCAGCTCAAGACTAAAACAGGGGGCTGGAAACACCATATATTTT.

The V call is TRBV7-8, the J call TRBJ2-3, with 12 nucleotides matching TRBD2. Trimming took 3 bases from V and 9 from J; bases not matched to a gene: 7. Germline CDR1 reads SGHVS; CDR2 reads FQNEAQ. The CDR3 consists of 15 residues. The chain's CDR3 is CASSFTTLAGGTQYF. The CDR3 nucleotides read TGTGCCAGCAGCTTTACGACCCTAGCGGGGGGGACGCAGTATTTT.

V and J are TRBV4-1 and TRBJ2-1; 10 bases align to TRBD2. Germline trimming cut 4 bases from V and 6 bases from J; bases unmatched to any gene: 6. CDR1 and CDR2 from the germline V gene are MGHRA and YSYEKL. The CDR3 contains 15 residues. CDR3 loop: CASSLGTSVINEQFF. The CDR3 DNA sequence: TGCGCCAGCAGCCTTGGGACTAGCGTGATCAATGAGCAGTTCTTC.

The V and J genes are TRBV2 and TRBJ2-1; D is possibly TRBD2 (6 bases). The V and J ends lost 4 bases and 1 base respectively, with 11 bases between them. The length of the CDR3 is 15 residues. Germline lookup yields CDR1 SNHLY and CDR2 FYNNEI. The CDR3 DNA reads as TGTGCCAGCAGTGTTGTAGGAGGGTCCTACAATGAGCAGTTCTTC. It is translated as CASSVVGGSYNEQFF.

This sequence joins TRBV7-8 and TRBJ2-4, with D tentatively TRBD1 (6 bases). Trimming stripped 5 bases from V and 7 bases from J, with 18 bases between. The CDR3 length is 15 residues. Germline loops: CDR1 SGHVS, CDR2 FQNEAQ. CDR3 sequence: CASSPNRDPRNIQYF. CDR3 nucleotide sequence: TGTGCCAGCAGCCCGAACAGGGACCCGAGGAACATTCAGTACTTC. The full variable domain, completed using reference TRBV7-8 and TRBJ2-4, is GAGVSQSPRYKVAKRGQDVALRCDPISGHVSLFWYQQALGQGPEFLTYFQNEAQLDKSGLPSDRFFAERPEGSVSTLKIQRTQQEDSAVYLCASSPNRDPRNIQYFGAGTRLSVL.

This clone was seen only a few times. CDR3 region: CASSQDRNQPQHF. DNA of the CDR3: TGCGCCAGCAGCCAAGATCGGAATCAGCCCCAGCATTTT. The J gene is TRBJ1-5, the V gene TRBV4-1; D remains ambiguous. Per germline, CDR1 MGHRA and CDR2 YSYEKL. Trimming removed 0 bases from V and 4 bases from J, with 4 bases in between. There are 13 residues in the CDR3.

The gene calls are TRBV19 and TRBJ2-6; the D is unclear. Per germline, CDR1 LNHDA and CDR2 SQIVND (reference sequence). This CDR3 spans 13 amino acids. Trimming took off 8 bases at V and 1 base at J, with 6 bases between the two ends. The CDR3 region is CASEASGANVLTF. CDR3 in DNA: TGTGCCAGTGAGGCGTCTGGGGCCAACGTCCTGACTTTC. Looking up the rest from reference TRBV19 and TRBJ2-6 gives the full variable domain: DGGITQSPKYLFRKEGQNVTLSCEQNLNHDAMYWYRQDPGQGLRLIYYSQIVNDFQKGDIAEGYSVSREKKESFPLTVTSAQKNPTAFYLCASEASGANVLTFGAGSRLTVL.

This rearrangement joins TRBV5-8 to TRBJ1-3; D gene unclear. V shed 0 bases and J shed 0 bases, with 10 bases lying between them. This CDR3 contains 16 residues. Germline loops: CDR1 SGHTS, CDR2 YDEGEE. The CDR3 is CASSLGLIFSGNTIYF. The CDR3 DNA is TGTGCCAGCAGCTTGGGGCTGATCTTCTCTGGAAACACCATATATTTT.

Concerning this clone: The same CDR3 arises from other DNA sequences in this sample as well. In DNA, the CDR3 is TGTGCCAGCTCACCCCCGGTCAACACTGAAGCTTTCTTT. Protein: CASSPPVNTEAFF. The rearrangement links TRBV18 to TRBJ1-1; D gene ambiguous. The V end lost 3 bases, the J end lost 2 bases, and 7 bases lay between the germline ends. Germline V gives CDR1 KGHSH, CDR2 LQKENI. This CDR3 contains 13 residues.

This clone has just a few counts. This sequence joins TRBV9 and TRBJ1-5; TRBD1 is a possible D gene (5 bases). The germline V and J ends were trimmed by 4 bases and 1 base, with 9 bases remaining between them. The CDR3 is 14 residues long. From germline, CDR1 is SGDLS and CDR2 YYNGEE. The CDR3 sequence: CASSRGASNQPQHF. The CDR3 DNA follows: TGTGCCAGCAGCAGGGGCGCGAGCAATCAGCCCCAGCATTTT.

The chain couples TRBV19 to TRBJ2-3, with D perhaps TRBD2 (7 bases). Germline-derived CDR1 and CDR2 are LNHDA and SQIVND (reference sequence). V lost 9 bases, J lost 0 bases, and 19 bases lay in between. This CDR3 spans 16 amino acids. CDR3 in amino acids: CASRGAPLSSTDTQYF. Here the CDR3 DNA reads TGTGCCAGCCGGGGGGCCCCCTTATCGAGCACAGATACGCAGTATTTT.

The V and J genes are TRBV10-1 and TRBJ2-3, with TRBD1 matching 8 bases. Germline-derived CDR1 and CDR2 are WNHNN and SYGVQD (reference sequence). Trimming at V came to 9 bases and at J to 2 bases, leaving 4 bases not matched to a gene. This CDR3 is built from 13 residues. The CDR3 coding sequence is TGCGCCAGTCCACAGGGGGACACAGATACGCAGTATTTT. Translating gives CASPQGDTDTQYF.

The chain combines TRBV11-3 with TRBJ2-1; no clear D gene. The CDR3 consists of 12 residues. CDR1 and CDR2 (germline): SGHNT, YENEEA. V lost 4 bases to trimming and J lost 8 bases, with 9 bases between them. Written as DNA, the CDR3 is TGTGCCAGCAGCTCCGATCGGTATGAGCAGTTCTTC. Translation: CASSSDRYEQFF.

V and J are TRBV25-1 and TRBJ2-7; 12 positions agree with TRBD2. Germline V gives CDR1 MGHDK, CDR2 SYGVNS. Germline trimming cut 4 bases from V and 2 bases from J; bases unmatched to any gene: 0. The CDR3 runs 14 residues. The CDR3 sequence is CASSGTSGTYEQYF. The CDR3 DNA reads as TGTGCCAGCAGTGGGACTAGCGGGACCTACGAGCAGTACTTC.

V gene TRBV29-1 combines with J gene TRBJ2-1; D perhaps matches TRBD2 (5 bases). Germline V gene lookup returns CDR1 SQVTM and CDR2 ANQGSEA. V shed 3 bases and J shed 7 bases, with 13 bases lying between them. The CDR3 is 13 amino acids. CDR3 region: CSVERWENNEQFF. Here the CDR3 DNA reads TGCAGCGTTGAGAGGTGGGAGAATAATGAGCAGTTCTTC.

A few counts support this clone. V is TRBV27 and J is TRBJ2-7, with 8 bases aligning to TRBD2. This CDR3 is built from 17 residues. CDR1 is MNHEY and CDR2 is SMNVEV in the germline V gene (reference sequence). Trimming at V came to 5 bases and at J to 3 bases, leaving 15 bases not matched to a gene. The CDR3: CASSPGGGASLGYEQYF. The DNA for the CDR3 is TGTGCCAGCAGTCCGGGGGGGGGAGCGTCCTTAGGCTACGAGCAGTACTTC.

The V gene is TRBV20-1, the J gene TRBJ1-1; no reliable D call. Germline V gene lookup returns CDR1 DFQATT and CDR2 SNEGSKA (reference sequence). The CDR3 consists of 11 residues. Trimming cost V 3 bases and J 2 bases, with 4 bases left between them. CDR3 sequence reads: CSARANTEAFF. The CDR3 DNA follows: TGCAGTGCTAGGGCAAACACTGAAGCTTTCTTT.

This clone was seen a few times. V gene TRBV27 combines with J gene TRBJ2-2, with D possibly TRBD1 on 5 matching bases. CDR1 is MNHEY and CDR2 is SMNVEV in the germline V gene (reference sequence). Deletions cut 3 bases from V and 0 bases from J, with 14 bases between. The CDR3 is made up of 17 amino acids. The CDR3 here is CASSFSRTLSNTGELFF. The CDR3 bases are TGTGCCAGCAGTTTCTCGCGGACACTATCGAACACCGGGGAGCTGTTTTTT.

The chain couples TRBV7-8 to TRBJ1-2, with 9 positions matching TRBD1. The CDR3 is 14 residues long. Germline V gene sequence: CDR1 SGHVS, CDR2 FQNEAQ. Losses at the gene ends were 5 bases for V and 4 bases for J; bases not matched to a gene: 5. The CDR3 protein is CASSQDRGAYGYTF. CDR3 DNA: TGTGCCAGCAGCCAGGACAGGGGCGCCTATGGCTACACCTTC.

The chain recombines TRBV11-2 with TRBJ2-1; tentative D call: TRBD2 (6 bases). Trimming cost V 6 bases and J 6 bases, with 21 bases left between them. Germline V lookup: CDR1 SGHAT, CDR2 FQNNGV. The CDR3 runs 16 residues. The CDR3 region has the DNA TGTGCCAGCAGTTTCCCCCCCGGAGGGCGGTCCAATGAGCAGTTCTTC. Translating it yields CASSFPPGGRSNEQFF.

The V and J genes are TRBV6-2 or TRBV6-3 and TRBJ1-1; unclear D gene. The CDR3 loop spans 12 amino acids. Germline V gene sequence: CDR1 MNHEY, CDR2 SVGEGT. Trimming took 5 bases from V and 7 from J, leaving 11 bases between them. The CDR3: CASSPLDLEAFF. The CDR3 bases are TGTGCCAGCAGTCCCCTAGATCTTGAAGCTTTCTTT.